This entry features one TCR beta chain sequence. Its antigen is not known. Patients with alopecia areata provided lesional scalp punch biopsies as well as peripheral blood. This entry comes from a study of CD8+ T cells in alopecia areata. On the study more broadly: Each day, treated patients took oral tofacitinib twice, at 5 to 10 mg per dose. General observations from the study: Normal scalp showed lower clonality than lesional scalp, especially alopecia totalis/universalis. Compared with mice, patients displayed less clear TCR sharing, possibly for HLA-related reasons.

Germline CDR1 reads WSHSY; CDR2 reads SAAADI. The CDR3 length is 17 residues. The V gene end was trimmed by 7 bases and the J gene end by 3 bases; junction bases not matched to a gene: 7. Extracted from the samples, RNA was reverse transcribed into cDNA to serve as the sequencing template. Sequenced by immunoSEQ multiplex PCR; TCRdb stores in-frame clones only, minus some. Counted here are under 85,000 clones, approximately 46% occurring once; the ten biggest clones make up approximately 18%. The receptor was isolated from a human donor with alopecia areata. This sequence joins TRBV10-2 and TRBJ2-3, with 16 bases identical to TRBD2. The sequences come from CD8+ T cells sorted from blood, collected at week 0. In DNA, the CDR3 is TGCGCCAGCACAGGGACTAGCGGGAGGGTTGCGACAGATACGCAGTATTTT. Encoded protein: CASTGTSGRVATDTQYF.